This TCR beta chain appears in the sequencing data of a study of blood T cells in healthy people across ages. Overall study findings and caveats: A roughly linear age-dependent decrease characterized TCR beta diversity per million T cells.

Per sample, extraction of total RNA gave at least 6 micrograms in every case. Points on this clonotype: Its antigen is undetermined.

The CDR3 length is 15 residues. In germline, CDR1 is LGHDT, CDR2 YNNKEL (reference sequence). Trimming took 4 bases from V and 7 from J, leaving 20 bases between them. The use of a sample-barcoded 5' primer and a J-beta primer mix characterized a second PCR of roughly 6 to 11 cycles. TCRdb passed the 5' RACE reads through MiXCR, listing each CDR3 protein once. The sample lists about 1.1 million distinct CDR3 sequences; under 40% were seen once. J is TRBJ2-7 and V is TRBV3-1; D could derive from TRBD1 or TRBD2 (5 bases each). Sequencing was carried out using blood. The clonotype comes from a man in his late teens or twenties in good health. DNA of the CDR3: TGTGCCAGCAGCCTGGGACGGGGAAACTACAATGAGCAGTACTTC. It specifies CASSLGRGNYNEQYF.